What follows are 21 T cell receptor beta chains derived from one specimen sequenced in a study of cytomegalovirus exposure and HLA in healthy donors. The PCR employed 60 Vbeta primers together with 13 Jbeta primers. Libraries were prepared by immunoSEQ multiplex PCR; TCRdb keeps only in-frame clonotypes and omits some of them. The repertoire holds roughly 150,000 clones, with more than 65% as singletons. The specimen sequenced was PBMCs. The receptor set was obtained from a man between 25 and 39 years old in good health and CMV-seronegative.

The V gene is TRBV19, the J gene TRBJ2-7; possible D gene TRBD1, 6 bases. This CDR3 comprises 16 residues. Germline CDR1 is LNHDA and CDR2 is SQIVND (reference sequence). Trimming removed 2 bases from V and 3 bases from J, with 17 bases in between. The CDR3 spells CASSITPASRGYEQYF. In DNA form, the CDR3 reads TGTGCCAGTAGTATAACCCCCGCTAGCAGGGGCTACGAGCAGTACTTC.

The chain joins TRBV15 to TRBJ2-7; 10 bases fit TRBD1. V dropped 0 bases and J dropped 4; count of bases not matched to a gene: 6. This CDR3 has 16 residues. Germline CDR1 LNHNV, CDR2 YYDKDF (reference sequence). The CDR3 spells CATSREAGTGVYEQYF. CDR3 sequence (DNA): TGTGCCACCAGCAGAGAGGCCGGGACAGGGGTTTACGAGCAGTACTTC.

The chain couples TRBV7-6 to TRBJ2-1; the match to TRBD2 covers 12 bases. Germline V lookup: CDR1 SGHVS, CDR2 FNYEAQ. The V segment lost 3 bases and the J segment 13 bases; nucleotides outside the gene matches: 7. This CDR3 contains 14 residues. The CDR3: CASSLGLAGSSQFF. The DNA for the CDR3 is TGTGCCAGCAGCTTGGGACTAGCGGGTTCTTCCCAGTTCTTC.

The V and J genes are TRBV28 and TRBJ2-2; perhaps TRBD1 as D (5 bases). Germline CDR1 MDHEN, CDR2 SYDVKM. With 10 bases removed from V and 4 bases from J, the gap between germline ends came to 19 bases. This CDR3 is 15 amino acids long. The CDR3 coding sequence is TGTGCCATCTCCCCGAGGACAAAACTCACCGGGGAGCTGTTTTTT. Translated, it gives CAISPRTKLTGELFF.

The chain couples TRBV7-9 to TRBJ2-1; 7 bases agree with TRBD2. With 6 bases clipped from V and 9 bases from J, the junction kept 2 bases outside the gene matches. This CDR3 comprises 11 residues. CDR1 is SEHNR and CDR2 is FQNEAQ in the germline V gene (reference sequence). The chain's CDR3 is CASRGGSEQFF. CDR3 nucleotides: TGTGCCAGCAGGGGGGGGAGTGAGCAGTTCTTC.

The gene calls are TRBV4-1 and TRBJ2-5; 7 positions agree with TRBD2. Germline CDR1 and CDR2: MGHRA and YSYEKL. V gave up 1 base and J gave up 2 bases; unmatched junction bases: 7. The CDR3 is 16 amino acids. This chain's CDR3 is CASSQARLAVQETQYF. The CDR3 coding sequence is TGCGCCAGCAGCCAAGCGCGCCTAGCGGTACAAGAGACCCAGTACTTC.

This clone was picked up one time. The gene calls are TRBV5-1 and TRBJ1-1; possible D gene TRBD1, 5 bases. Germline CDR1 reads SGHRS; CDR2 reads YFSETQ. V was cut by 0 bases and J by 5 bases, with 8 bases left in between. The CDR3 has 13 residues. CDR3 sequence (DNA): TGCGCCAGCAGCTTGGACGGGGGGACTGAAGCTTTCTTT. Translating gives CASSLDGGTEAFF.

The V gene is TRBV5-1, the J gene TRBJ1-6; the D is unclear. Trimming cost V 0 bases and J 8 bases, with 12 bases left between them. The CDR3 runs to 15 residues. The germline gives CDR1 SGHRS, CDR2 YFSETQ. CDR3 amino acids: CASSLVAGLDSPLHF. DNA of the CDR3: TGCGCCAGCAGCTTGGTGGCGGGGTTGGATTCACCCCTCCACTTT.

There are a few counts of this clone. The rearrangement links TRBV11-3 to TRBJ2-1; D remains unclear. V was trimmed by 2 bases and J by 7 bases, leaving 15 bases between them. This CDR3 is 15 amino acids long. CDR1 and CDR2 from the germline V gene are SGHNT and YENEEA. The CDR3: CASSLFPSPANEQFF. The CDR3 DNA is TGTGCCAGCAGCTTATTCCCTAGTCCAGCTAATGAGCAGTTCTTC.

The chain uses TRBV4-3 and TRBJ2-1, with TRBD2 identical over 10 bases. The CDR3 extends over 18 amino acids. Germline V CDR1 and CDR2: LGHNA, YSLEER. With V trimmed by 0 bases and J by 8 bases, 13 bases remained unmatched. In nucleotides, the CDR3 is TGCGCCAGCAGCCAAGATCTTGGTCTAGCGGGGGACGTACATGAGCAGTTCTTC. It translates to CASSQDLGLAGDVHEQFF.

The genes are TRBV7-2 and TRBJ1-4; no firm D call. V lost 5 bases and J 8 bases, leaving 21 bases between the germline ends. The CDR3 extends over 16 amino acids. Germline CDR1 reads SGHTA; CDR2 reads FQGNSA. As DNA, the CDR3 is TGTGCCAGCAGCCCACCCGGACTGCCCCGTGGGGAAAAACTGTTTTTT. It codes for CASSPPGLPRGEKLFF.

The chain joins TRBV6-4 to TRBJ2-1; 8 bases align to TRBD2. With V trimmed by 6 bases and J by 3 bases, 4 bases remained unmatched. Per the germline V gene, CDR1 is MRHNA and CDR2 is SNTAGT. The CDR3 has 14 residues. CDR3: CASSLSGSYNEQFF. For the CDR3, the DNA is TGTGCCAGCAGCCTCAGCGGGAGCTACAATGAGCAGTTCTTC.

The genes are TRBV5-1 and TRBJ2-6; 12 nucleotides align to TRBD1. Germline CDR1 reads SGHRS; CDR2 reads YFSETQ. Trimming took 3 bases from V and 4 from J; bases not matched to a gene: 5. The CDR3 consists of 17 residues. The CDR3 protein is CASSSGQGAMGANVLTF. The CDR3 DNA is TGCGCCAGCAGCTCGGGACAGGGGGCGATGGGGGCCAACGTCCTGACTTTC.

This clone was detected only a few times. This chain connects TRBV18 to TRBJ2-1; D is uncertain. V was clipped by 5 bases and J by 1 base, with 6 bases between them. Germline CDR1 and CDR2: KGHSH and LQKENI. The CDR3 consists of 13 residues. Here the CDR3 DNA reads TGTGCCAGCTCATCCCAGTCCTACAATGAGCAGTTCTTC. It specifies CASSSQSYNEQFF.

This clone turned up a few times. The genes are TRBV6-4 and TRBJ2-1; no clear D. Germline V gene data show CDR1 as MRHNA and CDR2 as SNTAGT. Trimming removed 2 bases from V and 8 bases from J, with 10 bases in between. The CDR3 loop spans 13 amino acids. The CDR3, as DNA: TGTGCCAGCAGTGACACCCCCCGGGATGAGCAGTTCTTC. Amino acid sequence: CASSDTPRDEQFF.

The chain couples TRBV5-1 to TRBJ1-2; 7 nucleotides match TRBD1. V lost 4 bases to trimming and J lost 4 bases; unmatched junction nucleotides: 7. This CDR3 region has 14 residues. Looked up from germline, CDR1 is SGHRS and CDR2 is YFSETQ. Here the CDR3 reads CASSPETGLYGYTF. As DNA, the CDR3 is TGCGCCAGCAGCCCGGAGACAGGGCTCTATGGCTACACCTTC. Full variable domain (rest looked up from reference TRBV5-1 and TRBJ1-2): KAGVTQTPRYLIKTRGQQVTLSCSPISGHRSVSWYQQTPGQGLQFLFEYFSETQRNKGNFPGRFSGRQFSNSRSEMNVSTLELGDSALYLCASSPETGLYGYTFGSGTRLTVV.

The rearrangement joins TRBV27 to TRBJ2-7; 10 bases match TRBD2. Germline trimming cut 5 bases from V and 2 bases from J; bases unmatched to any gene: 9. Germline CDR1 is MNHEY and CDR2 is SMNVEV (reference sequence). The CDR3 is made up of 16 amino acids. In nucleotides, the CDR3 is TGTGCCAGCAGTGCCCGCCTAGCGGGGGACGCCTACGAGCAGTACTTC. Translation gives CASSARLAGDAYEQYF.

This chain uses TRBV5-4 with TRBJ1-2, with 7 bases fitting TRBD1. Trimming cost V 4 bases and J 4 bases; bases outside gene matches: 7. The CDR3 spans 14 residues. Germline-derived CDR1 and CDR2 are SGHNT and YYREEE (reference sequence). Here the CDR3 DNA reads TGTGCCAGCAGCATAGGGGGCGCGGGCTATGGCTACACCTTC. This gives the protein CASSIGGAGYGYTF.

The chain uses TRBV7-8 and TRBJ2-1; possibly TRBD2 for D (6 bases). This CDR3 comprises 13 residues. V lost 4 bases and J 7 bases, leaving 11 bases between the germline ends. In germline, CDR1 is SGHVS, CDR2 FQNEAQ. CDR3 sequence reads: CASSSGTQNEQFF. The CDR3 nucleotides are TGTGCCAGCAGCTCCGGGACTCAAAATGAGCAGTTCTTC.

This sequence joins TRBV4-3 and TRBJ1-1; TRBD1 is a possible D gene (6 bases). This CDR3 has 14 residues. V lost 4 bases and J lost 0, with 9 bases in between. Germline loops: CDR1 LGHNA, CDR2 YSLEER. CDR3 bases: TGCGCCAGCAGCCGGGACACTTTGAACACTGAAGCTTTCTTT. Protein product: CASSRDTLNTEAFF.

The rearrangement links TRBV5-1 to TRBJ2-3, with 10 bases matching TRBD2. Germline V gene data show CDR1 as SGHRS and CDR2 as YFSETQ. The CDR3 totals 15 residues. J was trimmed by 3 bases and V by 3 bases; bases with no gene match: 4. The CDR3 nucleotides read TGCGCCAGCAGCTGGAGCGGGGGGGGAACAGATACGCAGTATTTT. Its protein is CASSWSGGGTDTQYF.